This TCR beta chain was captured in a study of cytomegalovirus exposure and HLA in healthy donors. Notes on the study in general: Per a later analysis, under 20,000 TCR beta sequences showed association with HLA alleles at 0.05 false discovery rate. In terms of immune exposure information, only CMV serostatus was available. Whilst most TCR sequences proved rare, a subset of public TCRs occurred across many donors. Common viral pathogens seemed, in a later analysis, to connect with several of the most significant clusters.

The PCR ran on 60 Vbeta and 13 Jbeta primers. Method: immunoSEQ multiplex PCR; TCRdb's copy keeps in-frame clones and lacks some. The sample has around 150,000 clones, approximately 76% seen once; the top ten hold about 1.3%. Note on this clone: Its antigen is not identified.

What was sequenced was PBMCs. The sequence was obtained from a man aged 60 to 69 in good health and CMV-seronegative.

DNA for the CDR3: TGTGCCAGCAGCCGAGGCCCGAACGAGGGTGTGAGCAATCAGCCCCAGCATTTT. Its protein product is CASSRGPNEGVSNQPQHF. The V gene is TRBV7-2, the J gene TRBJ1-5; D uncertain. The CDR3 contains 18 residues. V lost 5 bases and J lost 1, with 21 bases in between. The germline V gene encodes CDR1 SGHTA and CDR2 FQGNSA.